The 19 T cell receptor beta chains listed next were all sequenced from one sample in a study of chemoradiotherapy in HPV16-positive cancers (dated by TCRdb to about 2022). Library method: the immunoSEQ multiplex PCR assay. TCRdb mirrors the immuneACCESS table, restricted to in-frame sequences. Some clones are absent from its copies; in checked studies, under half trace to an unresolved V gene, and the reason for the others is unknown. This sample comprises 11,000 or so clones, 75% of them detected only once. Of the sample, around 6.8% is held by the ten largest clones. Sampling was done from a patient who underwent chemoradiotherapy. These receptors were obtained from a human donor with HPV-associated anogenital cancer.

The DNA for the CDR3 is TGTGCCAGCAGCCCGGAAGGACGGGGGAAGAACACTGAAGCTTTCTTT. This encodes CASSPEGRGKNTEAFF. The chain joins TRBV5-6 to TRBJ1-1; D perhaps matches TRBD1 (5 bases). Germline V lookup: CDR1 SGHDT, CDR2 YYEEEE. V was cut by 4 bases and J by 1 base, with 17 bases left in between. CDR3 size: 16 residues.

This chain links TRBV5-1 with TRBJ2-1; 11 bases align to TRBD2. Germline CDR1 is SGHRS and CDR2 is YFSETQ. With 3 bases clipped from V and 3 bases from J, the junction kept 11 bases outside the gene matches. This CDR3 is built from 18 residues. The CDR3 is CASSSTNPSGRYYNEQFF. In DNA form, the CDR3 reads TGCGCCAGCAGCTCTACAAACCCTAGCGGGAGGTACTACAATGAGCAGTTCTTC.

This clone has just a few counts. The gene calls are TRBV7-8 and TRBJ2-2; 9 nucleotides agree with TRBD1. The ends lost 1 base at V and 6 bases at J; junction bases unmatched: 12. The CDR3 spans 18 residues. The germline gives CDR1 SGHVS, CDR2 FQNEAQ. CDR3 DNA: TGTGCCAGCAGCTTAGAGGGGTGGAAGGACAGGGGAGCCGGGGAGCTGTTTTTT. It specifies CASSLEGWKDRGAGELFF.

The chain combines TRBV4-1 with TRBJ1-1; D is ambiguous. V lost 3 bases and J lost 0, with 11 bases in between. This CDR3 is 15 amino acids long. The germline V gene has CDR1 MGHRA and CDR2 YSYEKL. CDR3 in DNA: TGCGCCAGCAGCCAGCACGACGGAATGAACACTGAAGCTTTCTTT. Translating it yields CASSQHDGMNTEAFF.

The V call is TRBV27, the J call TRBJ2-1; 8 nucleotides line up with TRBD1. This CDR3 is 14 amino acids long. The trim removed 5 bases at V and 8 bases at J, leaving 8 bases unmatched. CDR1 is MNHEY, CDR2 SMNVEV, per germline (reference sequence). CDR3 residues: CASSATTGGYEQFF. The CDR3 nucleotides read TGTGCCAGCAGTGCAACCACAGGGGGATATGAGCAGTTCTTC.

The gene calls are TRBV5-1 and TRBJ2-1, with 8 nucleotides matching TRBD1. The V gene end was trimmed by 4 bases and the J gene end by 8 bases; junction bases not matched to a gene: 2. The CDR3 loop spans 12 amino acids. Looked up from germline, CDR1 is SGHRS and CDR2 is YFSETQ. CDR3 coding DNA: TGCGCCAGCAGCATACAGGGGGATGAGCAGTTCTTC. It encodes CASSIQGDEQFF.

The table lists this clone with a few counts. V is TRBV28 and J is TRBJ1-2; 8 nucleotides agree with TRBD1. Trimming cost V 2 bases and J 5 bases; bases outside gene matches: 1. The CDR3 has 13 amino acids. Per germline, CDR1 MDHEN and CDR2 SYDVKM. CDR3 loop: CASSLGQGYGYTF. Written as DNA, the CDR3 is TGTGCCAGCAGTTTAGGACAGGGTTATGGCTACACCTTC.

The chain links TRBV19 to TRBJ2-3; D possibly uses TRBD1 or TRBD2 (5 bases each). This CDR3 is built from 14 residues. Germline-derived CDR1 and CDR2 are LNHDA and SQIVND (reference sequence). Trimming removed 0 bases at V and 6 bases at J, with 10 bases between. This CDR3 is CASSIEPGDDTQYF. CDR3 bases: TGTGCCAGTAGTATAGAGCCCGGGGACGATACGCAGTATTTT.

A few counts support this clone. CDR3 coding DNA: TGTGCCAGCAGTGCCCTGCCAGGGAACGGCAATCAGCCCCAGCATTTT. The encoded protein is CASSALPGNGNQPQHF. This chain connects TRBV28 to TRBJ1-5, with a possible D match to TRBD1 (5 bases). CDR3 length: 16 amino acids. Germline V CDR1 and CDR2: MDHEN, SYDVKM. Trimming left V 5 bases short and J 2 bases short, with 16 bases between.

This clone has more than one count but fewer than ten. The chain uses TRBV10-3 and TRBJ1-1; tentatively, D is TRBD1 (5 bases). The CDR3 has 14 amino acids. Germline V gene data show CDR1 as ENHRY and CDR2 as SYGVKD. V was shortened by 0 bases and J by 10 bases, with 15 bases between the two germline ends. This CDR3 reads CAISESTGPGGAFF. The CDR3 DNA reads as TGTGCCATCAGTGAGTCAACGGGGCCGGGGGGAGCTTTCTTT.

The CDR3 DNA reads TGTGCCAGCAGTGAATTGGCGGAAAGAGAGACCCAGTACTTC. It codes for CASSELAERETQYF. The rearrangement joins TRBV25-1 to TRBJ2-5; D is ambiguous. Per germline, CDR1 MGHDK and CDR2 SYGVNS. V lost 1 base, J lost 4 bases, and 10 bases lay in between. There are 14 residues in the CDR3.

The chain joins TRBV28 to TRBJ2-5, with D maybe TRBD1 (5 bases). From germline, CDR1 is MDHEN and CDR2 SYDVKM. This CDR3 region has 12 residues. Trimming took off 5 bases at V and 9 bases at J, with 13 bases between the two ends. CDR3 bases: TGTGCCAGCAGTCCCCCCAGGGTTCCCCAGTACTTC. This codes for CASSPPRVPQYF.

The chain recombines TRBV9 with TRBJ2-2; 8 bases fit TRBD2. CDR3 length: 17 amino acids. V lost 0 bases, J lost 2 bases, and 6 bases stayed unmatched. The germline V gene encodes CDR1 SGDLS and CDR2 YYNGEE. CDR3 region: CASSVVRGGINTGELFF. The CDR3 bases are TGTGCCAGCAGCGTAGTCCGGGGGGGAATTAACACCGGGGAGCTGTTTTTT.

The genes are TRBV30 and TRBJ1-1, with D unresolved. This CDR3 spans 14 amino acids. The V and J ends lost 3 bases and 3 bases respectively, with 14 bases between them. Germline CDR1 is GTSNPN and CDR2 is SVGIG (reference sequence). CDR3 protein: CAWRTSTVYTEAFF. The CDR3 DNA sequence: TGTGCCTGGAGGACCTCAACAGTTTACACTGAAGCTTTCTTT.

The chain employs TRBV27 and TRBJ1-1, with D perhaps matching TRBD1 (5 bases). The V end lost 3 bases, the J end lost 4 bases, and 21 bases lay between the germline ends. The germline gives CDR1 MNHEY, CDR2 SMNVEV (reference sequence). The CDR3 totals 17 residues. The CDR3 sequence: CASSFLDLRGFGTEAFF. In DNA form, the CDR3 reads TGTGCCAGCAGTTTCTTAGATCTCCGGGGGTTCGGCACTGAAGCTTTCTTT.

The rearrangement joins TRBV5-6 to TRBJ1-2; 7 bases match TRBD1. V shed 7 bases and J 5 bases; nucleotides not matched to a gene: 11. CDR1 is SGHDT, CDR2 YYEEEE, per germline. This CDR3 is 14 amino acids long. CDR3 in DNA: TGTGCCAGCGGGGATCCGACAGGGAATTATGGCTACACCTTC. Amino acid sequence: CASGDPTGNYGYTF.

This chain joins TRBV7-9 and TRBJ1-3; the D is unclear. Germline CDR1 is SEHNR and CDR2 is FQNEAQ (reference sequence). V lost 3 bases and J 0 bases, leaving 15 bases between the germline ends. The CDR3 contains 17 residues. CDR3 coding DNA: TGTGCCAGCAGCTTTTTACCGGGCGGATCCTCTGGAAACACCATATATTTT. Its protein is CASSFLPGGSSGNTIYF.

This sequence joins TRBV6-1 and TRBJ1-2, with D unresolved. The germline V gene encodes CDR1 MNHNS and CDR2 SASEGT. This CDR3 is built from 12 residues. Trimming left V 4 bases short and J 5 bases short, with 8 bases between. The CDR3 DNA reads TGTGCCAGCAGTGGGCAGACGTATGGCTACACCTTC. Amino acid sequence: CASSGQTYGYTF.

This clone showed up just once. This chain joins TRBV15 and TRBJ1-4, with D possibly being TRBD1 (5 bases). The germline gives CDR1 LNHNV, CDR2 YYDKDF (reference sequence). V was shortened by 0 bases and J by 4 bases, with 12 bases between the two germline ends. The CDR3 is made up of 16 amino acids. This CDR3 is CATSRDRGGGNEKLFF. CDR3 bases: TGTGCCACCAGCAGAGACCGAGGCGGGGGTAATGAAAAACTGTTTTTT.